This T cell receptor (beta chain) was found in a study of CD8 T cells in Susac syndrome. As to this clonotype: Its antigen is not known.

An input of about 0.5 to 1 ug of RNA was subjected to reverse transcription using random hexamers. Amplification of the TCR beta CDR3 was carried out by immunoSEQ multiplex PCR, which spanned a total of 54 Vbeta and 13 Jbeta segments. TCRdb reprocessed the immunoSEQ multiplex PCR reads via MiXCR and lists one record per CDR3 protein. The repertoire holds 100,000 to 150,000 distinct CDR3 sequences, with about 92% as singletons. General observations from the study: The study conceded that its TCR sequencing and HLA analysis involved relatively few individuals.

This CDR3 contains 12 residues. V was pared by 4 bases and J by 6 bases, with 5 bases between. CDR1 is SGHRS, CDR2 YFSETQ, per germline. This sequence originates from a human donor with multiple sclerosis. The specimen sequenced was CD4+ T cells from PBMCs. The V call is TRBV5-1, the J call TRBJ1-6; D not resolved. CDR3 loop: CASSEPNSPLHF. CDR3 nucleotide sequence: TGCGCCAGCAGCGAACCTAATTCACCCCTCCACTTT. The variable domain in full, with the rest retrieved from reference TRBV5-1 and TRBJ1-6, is KAGVTQTPRYLIKTRGQQVTLSCSPISGHRSVSWYQQTPGQGLQFLFEYFSETQRNKGNFPGRFSGRQFSNSRSEMNVSTLELGDSALYLCASSEPNSPLHFGNGTRLTVT.